The rows below give T cell receptor beta chains drawn from one sample of a study of blood T cell repertoires in COVID-19. This table comes from immunoSEQ multiplex PCR, and its TCRdb copy is limited to in-frame clones, with some not included. The sample lists about 440,000 clones, 90% occurring once. The sample taken for sequencing was PBMCs or T cells enriched from blood (not recorded which). These receptors all stem from a man aged 18 to 30 who had recovered from COVID-19. The CDR3 runs from the conserved cysteine through the conserved F or W. The order of the fields is D gene, clone size, J gene, V gene, CDR3 protein, CDR3 DNA. D genes are given only for firm matches. Clone size, where shown, is once, few, many, or a class for clones that have expanded.

>NA|NA|TRBJ1-1|TRBV2
CASSEWGVAEAFF
TGTGCCAGCAGTGAATGGGGGGTAGCTGAAGCTTTCTTT
>TRBD1|NA|TRBJ1-3|TRBV19
CASSISRTGRTGNTIYF
TGTGCCAGTAGTATTAGCCGGACAGGGAGAACTGGAAACACCATATATTTT
>NA|NA|TRBJ1-1|TRBV6-5
CASSSTGSSTEAFF
TGTGCCAGCAGTTCCACAGGTTCGAGCACTGAAGCTTTCTTT
>NA|once|TRBJ2-2|TRBV9
CASSVDEVGPRELFF
TGTGCCAGCAGCGTAGATGAGGTCGGCCCGAGGGAGCTGTTTTTT
>NA|NA|TRBJ1-2|TRBV5-4
CASSLVVGGSYGYTF
TGTGCCAGCAGCTTGGTGGTTGGAGGGTCTTATGGCTACACCTTC
>NA|NA|TRBJ1-1|TRBV3-1/TRBV3-2
CASSQVEGNTEAFF
TGTGCCAGCAGCCAAGTCGAGGGGAACACTGAAGCTTTCTTT
>TRBD1|NA|TRBJ1-2|TRBV5-1
CASSLDQGVRGYTF
TGCGCCAGCAGCTTGGACCAGGGGGTGCGAGGCTACACCTTC
>NA|once|TRBJ1-2|TRBV3-1/TRBV3-2
CASSHSDSYGYTF
TGTGCCAGCAGCCACTCGGACAGCTATGGCTACACCTTC
>TRBD1|NA|TRBJ1-1|TRBV30
CAWGDRAYAEAFF
TGTGCCTGGGGGGACAGGGCTTACGCTGAAGCTTTCTTT
>NA|once|TRBJ2-3|TRBV14
CASSQDGGVRADTQYF
TGTGCCAGCAGCCAAGACGGAGGGGTTCGGGCCGATACGCAGTATTTT
>TRBD1|NA|TRBJ1-6|TRBV30
CAWHTPGQVNPLHF
TGTGCCTGGCACACGCCGGGACAGGTTAATCCCCTCCACTTT
>TRBD1|NA|TRBJ2-1|TRBV2
CASSNLGTGGMEQFF
TGTGCCAGCAGCAACCTCGGGACAGGGGGCATGGAGCAGTTCTTC
>NA|NA|TRBJ2-2|TRBV6-4
CASSEAPNTGELFF
TGTGCCAGCAGTGAAGCCCCGAACACCGGGGAGCTGTTTTTT
>TRBD2|NA|TRBJ2-3|TRBV14
CASSQGRLAVTDTQYF
TGTGCCAGCAGCCAAGGAAGACTAGCGGTCACAGATACGCAGTATTTT
>NA|NA|TRBJ2-1|TRBV11-3
CASSLGRSGYNEQFF
TGTGCCAGCAGCTTAGGCCGCTCGGGCTACAATGAGCAGTTCTTC
>NA|NA|TRBJ1-1|TRBV9
CASSVDSDRATEAFF
TGTGCCAGCAGCGTAGACTCTGACAGAGCCACTGAAGCTTTCTTT
>TRBD2|NA|TRBJ2-3|TRBV7-3
CASSLDPLAGPDTQYF
TGTGCCAGCAGCTTAGATCCCCTAGCGGGACCAGATACGCAGTATTTT
>TRBD2|NA|TRBJ2-1|TRBV18
CASSLRTSETYNEQFF
TGTGCCAGCTCACTTCGGACTAGCGAGACCTACAATGAGCAGTTCTTC
>TRBD2|NA|TRBJ2-1|TRBV5-1
CASSPKKLAGSYNEQFF
TGCGCCAGCAGCCCGAAGAAACTAGCGGGAAGCTACAATGAGCAGTTCTTC
>NA|NA|TRBJ2-1|TRBV7-9
CASSLSQGSVSSYNEQFF
TGTGCCAGCAGCTTATCCCAGGGTTCTGTGAGCTCCTACAATGAGCAGTTCTTC
>NA|NA|TRBJ1-5|TRBV7-6
CASSFPLAGFTSPINQPQHF
TGTGCCAGCAGCTTCCCTCTTGCCGGTTTCACGTCTCCAATCAATCAGCCCCAGCATTTT
>TRBD2|NA|TRBJ2-7|TRBV27
CASSKGLAGGPYEQYF
TGTGCCAGCAGTAAAGGCCTAGCGGGAGGTCCCTACGAGCAGTACTTC